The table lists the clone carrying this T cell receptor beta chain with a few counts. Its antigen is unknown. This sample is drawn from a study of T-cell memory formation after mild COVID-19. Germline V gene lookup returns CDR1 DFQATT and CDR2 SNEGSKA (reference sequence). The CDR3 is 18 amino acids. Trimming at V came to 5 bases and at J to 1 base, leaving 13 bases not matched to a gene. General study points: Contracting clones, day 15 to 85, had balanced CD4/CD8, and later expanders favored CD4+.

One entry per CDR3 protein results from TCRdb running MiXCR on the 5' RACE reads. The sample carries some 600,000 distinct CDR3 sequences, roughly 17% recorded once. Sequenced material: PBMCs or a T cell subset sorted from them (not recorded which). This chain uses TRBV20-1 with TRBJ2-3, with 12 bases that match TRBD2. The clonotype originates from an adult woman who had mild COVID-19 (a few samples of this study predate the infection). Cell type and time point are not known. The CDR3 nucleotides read TGCAGTGCTTTGACTAGCGGGAGCCCCTTGATCCGCACAGATACGCAGTATTTT. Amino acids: CSALTSGSPLIRTDTQYF.